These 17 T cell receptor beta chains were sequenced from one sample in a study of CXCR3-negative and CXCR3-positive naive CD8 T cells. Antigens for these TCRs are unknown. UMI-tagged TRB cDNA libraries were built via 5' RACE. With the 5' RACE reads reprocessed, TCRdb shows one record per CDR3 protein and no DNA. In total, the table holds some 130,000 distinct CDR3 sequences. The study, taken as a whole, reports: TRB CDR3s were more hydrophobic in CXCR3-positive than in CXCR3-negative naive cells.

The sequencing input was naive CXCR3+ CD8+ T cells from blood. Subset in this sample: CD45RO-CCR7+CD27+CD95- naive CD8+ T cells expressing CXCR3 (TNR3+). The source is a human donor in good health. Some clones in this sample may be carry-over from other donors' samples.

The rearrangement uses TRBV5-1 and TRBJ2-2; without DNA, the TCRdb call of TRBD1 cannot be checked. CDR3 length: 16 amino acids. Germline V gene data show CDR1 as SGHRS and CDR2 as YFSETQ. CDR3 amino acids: CASSTRPGENTGELFF.

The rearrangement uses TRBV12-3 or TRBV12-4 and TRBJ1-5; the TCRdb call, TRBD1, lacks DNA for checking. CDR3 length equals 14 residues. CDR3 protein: CASTETGGFQPQHF.

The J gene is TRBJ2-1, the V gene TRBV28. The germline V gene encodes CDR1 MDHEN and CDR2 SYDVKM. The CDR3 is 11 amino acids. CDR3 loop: CASSLIREQFF.

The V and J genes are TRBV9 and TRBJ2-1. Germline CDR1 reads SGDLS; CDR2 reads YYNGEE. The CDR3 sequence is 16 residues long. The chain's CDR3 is CASSVDGETSYNEQFF.

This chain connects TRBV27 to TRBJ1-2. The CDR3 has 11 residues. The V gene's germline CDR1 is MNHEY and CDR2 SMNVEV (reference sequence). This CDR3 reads CATLSGYGYTF.

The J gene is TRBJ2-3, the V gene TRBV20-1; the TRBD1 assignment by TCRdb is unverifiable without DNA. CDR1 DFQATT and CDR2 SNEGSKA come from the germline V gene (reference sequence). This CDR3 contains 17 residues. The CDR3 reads CSARDDMTVDGTDTQYF.

CDR3 sequence: CASILVGSRNEKLFF. The chain combines TRBV5-4 with TRBJ1-4. There are 15 residues in the CDR3. The germline CDR1 and CDR2 sequences are SGHNT and YYREEE (reference sequence).

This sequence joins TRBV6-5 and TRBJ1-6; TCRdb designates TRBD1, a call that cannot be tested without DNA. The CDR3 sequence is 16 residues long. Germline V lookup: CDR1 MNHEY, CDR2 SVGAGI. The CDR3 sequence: CASSYRWDRRNSPLHF.

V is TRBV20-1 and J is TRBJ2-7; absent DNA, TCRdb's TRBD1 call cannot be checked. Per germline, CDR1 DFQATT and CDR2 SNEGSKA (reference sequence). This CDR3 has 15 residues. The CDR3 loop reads CSAKAGRFSSYEQYF.

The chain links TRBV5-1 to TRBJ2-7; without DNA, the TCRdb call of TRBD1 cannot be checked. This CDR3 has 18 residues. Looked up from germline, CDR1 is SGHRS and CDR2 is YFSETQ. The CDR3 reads CASSLGTGGGSANYEQYF.

CDR3 loop: CASSLTDRSYGYTF. This rearrangement joins TRBV7-9 to TRBJ1-2; the D call of TRBD1 rests on TCRdb alone, since no DNA is present to check it. The CDR3 length is 14 residues. Germline CDR1 and CDR2: SEHNR and FQNEAQ (reference sequence). Full variable domain (rest looked up from reference TRBV7-9 and TRBJ1-2): DTGVSQNPRHKITKRGQNVTFRCDPISEHNRLYWYRQTLGQGPEFLTYFQNEAQLEKSRLLSDRFSAERPKGSFSTLEIQRTEQGDSAMYLCASSLTDRSYGYTFGSGTRLTVV.

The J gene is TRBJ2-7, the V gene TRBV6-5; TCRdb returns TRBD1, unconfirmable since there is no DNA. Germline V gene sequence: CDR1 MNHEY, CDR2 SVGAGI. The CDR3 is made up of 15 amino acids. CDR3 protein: CASSYGGREAEEQYF.

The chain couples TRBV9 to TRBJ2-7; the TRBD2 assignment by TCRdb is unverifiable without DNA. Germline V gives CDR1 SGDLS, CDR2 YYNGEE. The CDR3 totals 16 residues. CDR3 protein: CASSGRSGGAHHEQYF.

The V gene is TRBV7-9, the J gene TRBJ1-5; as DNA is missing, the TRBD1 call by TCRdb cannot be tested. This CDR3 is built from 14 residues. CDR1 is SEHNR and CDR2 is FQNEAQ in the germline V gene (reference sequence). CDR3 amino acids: CASGGLEGNQPQHF.

Here the CDR3 reads CASSDYDSNQPQHF. The V call is TRBV25-1, the J call TRBJ1-5. The CDR3 runs 14 residues. Per the germline V gene, CDR1 is MGHDK and CDR2 is SYGVNS.

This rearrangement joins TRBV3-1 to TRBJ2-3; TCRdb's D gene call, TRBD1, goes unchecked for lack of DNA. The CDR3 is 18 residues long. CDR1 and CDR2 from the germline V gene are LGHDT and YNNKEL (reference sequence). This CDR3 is CASSQDAGTIFLTDTQYF.

CDR3 region: CASSLEGLYQETQYF. The gene calls are TRBV28 and TRBJ2-5; no DNA is available, so the TRBD2 call from TCRdb remains unchecked. This CDR3 comprises 15 residues. From germline, CDR1 is MDHEN and CDR2 SYDVKM.